One sample yielded the 4 T cell receptor beta chains listed below, sequenced in a study of blood T cell repertoires in COVID-19. Measured with immunoSEQ multiplex PCR; TCRdb has only the in-frame clones, and not every one. Of over 25,000 clones listed, approximately 81% are singletons. Sequencing was done on a sample of peripheral blood. The receptors shown here come from an elderly man with active COVID-19.

The chain employs TRBV4-1 and TRBJ1-4; TRBD1 matches at 7 bases. The germline V gene has CDR1 MGHRA and CDR2 YSYEKL. CDR3 length: 16 residues. The V and J ends lost 8 bases and 5 bases, in that order; junction bases with no gene match: 14. The CDR3 reads CASRPGTARSNEKLFF. The DNA of the CDR3 is TGCGCCAGCCGACCCGGGACAGCTAGATCAAATGAAAAACTGTTTTTT.

The V gene is TRBV12-3 or TRBV12-4, the J gene TRBJ2-2; perhaps TRBD2 as D (7 bases). This CDR3 is 13 amino acids long. Trimming cost V 11 bases and J 1 base, with 11 bases left between them. This chain's CDR3 is CALGGQNTGELFF. DNA of the CDR3: TGTGCCCTCGGGGGGCAGAACACCGGGGAGCTGTTTTTT.

The chain carries TRBV27 and TRBJ1-2; 8 positions match TRBD1. Germline lookup yields CDR1 MNHEY and CDR2 SMNVEV (reference sequence). J was trimmed by 4 bases and V by 6 bases; bases with no gene match: 22. The CDR3 contains 19 residues. The CDR3 DNA follows: TGTGCCAGCAGGAGCGACAGGGGCAGCGTCGGACCCAAATTCTATGGCTACACCTTC. Protein product: CASRSDRGSVGPKFYGYTF.

This chain links TRBV11-3 with TRBJ1-4, with TRBD1 identical over 10 bases. This CDR3 comprises 18 residues. V was clipped by 3 bases and J by 2 bases; unmatched bases: 9. CDR1 SGHNT and CDR2 YENEEA come from the germline V gene. The CDR3 spells CASSFRTGGDHTNEKLFF. CDR3 in DNA: TGTGCCAGCAGCTTTAGGACAGGGGGGGATCATACTAATGAAAAACTGTTTTTT.